This T cell receptor (beta chain) was captured in a study of CD8+ T cells in alopecia areata. Study observations and caveats: Alopecia totalis/universalis scalp especially showed more expanded CD8+ clones than normal scalp.

Investigators isolated RNA and reverse transcribed it into cDNA to act as the sequencing template. Here immunoSEQ multiplex PCR was the method, and the copy in TCRdb shows in-frame clones only, minus some. The sample shows about 200,000 clones, roughly three fifths of them seen only once. Details on this clone: Its specificity is not known.

CDR1 is SGHVS and CDR2 is FQNEAQ in the germline V gene. CDR3 length: 14 residues. Trimming took 8 bases from V and 8 from J; bases not matched to a gene: 9. The sequenced sample consisted of CD8+ T cells sorted from blood. This clonotype was sampled from a human donor in good health. This chain links TRBV7-8 with TRBJ2-1; 10 bases match TRBD1. This CDR3 reads CASGDRGLWDEQFF. The DNA of the CDR3 is TGTGCCAGCGGTGACAGGGGGCTGTGGGATGAGCAGTTCTTC.